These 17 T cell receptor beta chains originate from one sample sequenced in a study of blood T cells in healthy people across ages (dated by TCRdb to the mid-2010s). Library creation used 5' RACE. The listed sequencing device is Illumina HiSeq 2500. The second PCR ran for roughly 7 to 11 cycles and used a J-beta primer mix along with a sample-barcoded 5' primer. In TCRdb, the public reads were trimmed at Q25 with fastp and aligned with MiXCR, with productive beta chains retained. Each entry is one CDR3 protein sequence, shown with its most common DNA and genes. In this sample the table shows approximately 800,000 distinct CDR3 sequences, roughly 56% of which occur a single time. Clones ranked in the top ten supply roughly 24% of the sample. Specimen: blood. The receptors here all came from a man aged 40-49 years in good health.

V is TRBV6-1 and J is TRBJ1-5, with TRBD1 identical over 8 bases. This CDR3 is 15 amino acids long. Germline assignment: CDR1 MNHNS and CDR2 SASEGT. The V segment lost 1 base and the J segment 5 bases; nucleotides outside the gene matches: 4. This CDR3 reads CASSEGTGPYQPQHF. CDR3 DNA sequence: TGTGCCAGCAGTGAAGGGACAGGGCCCTATCAGCCCCAGCATTTT.

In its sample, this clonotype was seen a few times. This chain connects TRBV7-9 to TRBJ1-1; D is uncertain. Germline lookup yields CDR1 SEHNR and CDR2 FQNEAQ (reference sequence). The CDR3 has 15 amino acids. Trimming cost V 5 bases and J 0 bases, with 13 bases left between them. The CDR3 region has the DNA TGTGCCAGCAGCCAGAGGAGCGGGGTGAACACTGAAGCTTTCTTT. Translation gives CASSQRSGVNTEAFF.

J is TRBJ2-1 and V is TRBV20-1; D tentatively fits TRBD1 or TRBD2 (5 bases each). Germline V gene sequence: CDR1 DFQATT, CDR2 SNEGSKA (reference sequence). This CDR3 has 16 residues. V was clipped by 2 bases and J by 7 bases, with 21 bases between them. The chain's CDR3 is CSARRPGPQKRNEQFF. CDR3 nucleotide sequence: TGCAGTGCTAGACGTCCGGGACCCCAGAAACGGAATGAGCAGTTCTTC.

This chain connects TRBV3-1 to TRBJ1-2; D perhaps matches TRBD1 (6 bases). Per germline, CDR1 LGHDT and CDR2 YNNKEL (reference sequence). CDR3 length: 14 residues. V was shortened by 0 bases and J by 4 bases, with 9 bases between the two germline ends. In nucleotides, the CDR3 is TGTGCCAGCAGCCAAGATCTGACAGGCTATGGCTACACCTTC. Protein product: CASSQDLTGYGYTF.

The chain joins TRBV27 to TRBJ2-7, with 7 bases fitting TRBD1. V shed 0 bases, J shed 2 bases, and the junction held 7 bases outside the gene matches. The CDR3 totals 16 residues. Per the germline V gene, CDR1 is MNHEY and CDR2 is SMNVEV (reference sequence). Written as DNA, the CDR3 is TGTGCCAGCAGTTTATCGTTGGGACAGAGAGCCTACGAGCAGTACTTC. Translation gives CASSLSLGQRAYEQYF.

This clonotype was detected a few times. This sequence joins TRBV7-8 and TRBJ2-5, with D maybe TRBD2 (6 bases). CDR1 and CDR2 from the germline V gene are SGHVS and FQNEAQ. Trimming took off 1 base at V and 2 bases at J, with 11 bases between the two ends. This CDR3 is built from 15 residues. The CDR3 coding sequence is TGTGCCAGCAGCTTAGTAGAGGGGAGGCAAGAGACCCAGTACTTC. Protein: CASSLVEGRQETQYF.

DNA for the CDR3: TGTGCCAGCACCCGGAGCCCTACGGGCACTGAAGCTTTCTTT. Its translation: CASTRSPTGTEAFF. J is TRBJ1-1 and V is TRBV7-8; D ambiguous. The germline V gene encodes CDR1 SGHVS and CDR2 FQNEAQ. The CDR3 extends over 14 amino acids. V lost 7 bases to trimming and J lost 4 bases, with 16 bases between them.

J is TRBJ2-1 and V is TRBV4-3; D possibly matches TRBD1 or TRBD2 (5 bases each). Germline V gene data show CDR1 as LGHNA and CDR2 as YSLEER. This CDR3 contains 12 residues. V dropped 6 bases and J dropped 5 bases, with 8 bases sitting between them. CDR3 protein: CASSEGNNEQFF. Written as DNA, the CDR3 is TGCGCCAGCAGTGAGGGGAACAATGAGCAGTTCTTC.

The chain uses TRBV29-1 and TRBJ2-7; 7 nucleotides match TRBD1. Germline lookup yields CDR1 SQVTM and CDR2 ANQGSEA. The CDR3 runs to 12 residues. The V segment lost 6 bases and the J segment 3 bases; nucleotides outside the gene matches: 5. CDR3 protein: CSVGQFIYEQYF. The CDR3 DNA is TGCAGCGTGGGACAGTTCATCTACGAGCAGTACTTC.

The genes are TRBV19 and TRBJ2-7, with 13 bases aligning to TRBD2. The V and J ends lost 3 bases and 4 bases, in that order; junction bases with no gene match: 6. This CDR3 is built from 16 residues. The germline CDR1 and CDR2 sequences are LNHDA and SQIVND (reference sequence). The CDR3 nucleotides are TGTGCCAGTAGTATCCCCGGGACTAGCGGGACTTACGAGCAGTACTTC. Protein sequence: CASSIPGTSGTYEQYF.

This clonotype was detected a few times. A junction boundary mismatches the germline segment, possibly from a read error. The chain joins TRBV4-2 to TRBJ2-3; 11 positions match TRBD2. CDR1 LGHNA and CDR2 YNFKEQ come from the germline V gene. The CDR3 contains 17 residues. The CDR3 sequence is CAGSQDSTSGARDTQYF. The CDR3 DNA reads TGTGCCGGCAGCCAAGATTCGACTAGCGGGGCTCGAGATACGCAGTATTTT.

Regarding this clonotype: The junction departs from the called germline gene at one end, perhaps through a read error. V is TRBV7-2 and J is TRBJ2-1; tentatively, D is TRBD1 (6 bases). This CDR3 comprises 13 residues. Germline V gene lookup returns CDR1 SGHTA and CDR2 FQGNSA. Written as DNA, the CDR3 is TGTGCCTGCAGCTTGGATCACAGGGACGAGCAGTTCTTC. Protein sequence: CACSLDHRDEQFF. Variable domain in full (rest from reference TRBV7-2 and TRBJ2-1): GAGVSQSPSNKVTEKGKDVELRCDPISGHTALYWYRQSLGQGLEFLIYFQGNSAPDKSGLPSDRFSAERTGGSVSTLTIQRTQQEDSAVYLCACSLDHRDEQFFGPGTRLTVL.

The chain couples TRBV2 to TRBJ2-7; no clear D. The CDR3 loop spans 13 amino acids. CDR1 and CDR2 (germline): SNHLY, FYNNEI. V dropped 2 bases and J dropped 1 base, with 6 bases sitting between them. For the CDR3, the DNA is TGTGCCAGCAGTGAAACCCGTTCCTACGAGCAGTACTTC. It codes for CASSETRSYEQYF.

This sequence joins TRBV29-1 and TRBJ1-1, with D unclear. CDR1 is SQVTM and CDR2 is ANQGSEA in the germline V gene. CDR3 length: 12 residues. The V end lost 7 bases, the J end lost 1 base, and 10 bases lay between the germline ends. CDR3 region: CSALTANTEAFF. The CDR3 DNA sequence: TGCAGCGCTTTAACAGCGAACACTGAAGCTTTCTTT.

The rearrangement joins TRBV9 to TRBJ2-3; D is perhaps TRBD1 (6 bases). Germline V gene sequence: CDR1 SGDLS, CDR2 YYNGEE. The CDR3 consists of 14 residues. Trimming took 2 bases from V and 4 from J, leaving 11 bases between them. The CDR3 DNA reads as TGTGCCAGCAGCGTCTCAGGGGTGGCAGATACGCAGTATTTT. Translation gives CASSVSGVADTQYF.

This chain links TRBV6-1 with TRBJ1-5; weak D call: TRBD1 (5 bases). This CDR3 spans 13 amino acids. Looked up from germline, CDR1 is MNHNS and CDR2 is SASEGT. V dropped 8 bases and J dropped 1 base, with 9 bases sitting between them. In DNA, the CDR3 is TGTGCCAGCGGGGGTATAAGCAATCAGCCCCAGCATTTT. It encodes CASGGISNQPQHF.

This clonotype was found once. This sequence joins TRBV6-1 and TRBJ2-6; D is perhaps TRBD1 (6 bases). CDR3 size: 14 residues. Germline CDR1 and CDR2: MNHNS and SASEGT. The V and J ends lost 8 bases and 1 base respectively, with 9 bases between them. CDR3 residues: CASVRGSGANVLTF. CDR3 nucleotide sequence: TGTGCCAGCGTCAGGGGATCTGGGGCCAACGTCCTGACTTTC.